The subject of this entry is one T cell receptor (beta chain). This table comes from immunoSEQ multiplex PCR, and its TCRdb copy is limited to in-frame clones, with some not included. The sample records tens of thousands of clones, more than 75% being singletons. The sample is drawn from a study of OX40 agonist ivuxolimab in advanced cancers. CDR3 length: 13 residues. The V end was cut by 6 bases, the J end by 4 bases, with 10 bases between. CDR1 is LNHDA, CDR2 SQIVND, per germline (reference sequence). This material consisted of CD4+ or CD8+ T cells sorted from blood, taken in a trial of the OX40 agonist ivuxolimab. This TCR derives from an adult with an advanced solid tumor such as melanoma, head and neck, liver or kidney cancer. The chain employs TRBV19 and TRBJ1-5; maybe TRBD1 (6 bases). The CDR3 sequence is CASSQGLNQPQHF. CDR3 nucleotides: TGTGCCAGTAGCCAGGGGCTAAATCAGCCCCAGCATTTT.